A single sample is the source of the 11 T cell receptor beta chains below, sequenced in a study of shared T cell receptors in the human thymus. This table comes from immunoSEQ multiplex PCR, and its TCRdb copy is limited to in-frame clones, with some not included. The sample has hundreds of thousands of clones; approximately 88% are singletons. The data were also submitted as part of a second study, on human thymus T cells.

Sequencing was carried out using thymocytes. The source is a boy younger than two with a congenital heart defect.

The CDR3 DNA is TGTGCCAGCAGCTTAGGGCCCCGCGGTGACGAGCAGTACTTC. Amino acids: CASSLGPRGDEQYF. The rearrangement joins TRBV7-6 to TRBJ2-7; no reliable D call. The CDR3 totals 14 residues. Germline V lookup: CDR1 SGHVS, CDR2 FNYEAQ. With 1 base removed from V and 5 bases from J, the gap between germline ends came to 12 bases.

V usage is TRBV28 and J usage is TRBJ2-7; 7 bases agree with TRBD1. The junction had 6 bases not matched to a gene; V was cut back by 6 bases and J by 4 bases. Looked up from germline, CDR1 is MDHEN and CDR2 is SYDVKM. This CDR3 contains 13 residues. The CDR3 region has the DNA TGTGCCAGCAGACCCGACAGGGAGTACGAGCAGTACTTC. Translation: CASRPDREYEQYF.

This sequence joins TRBV7-9 and TRBJ1-4; 9 bases are shared with TRBD1. V shed 5 bases and J 3 bases; nucleotides not matched to a gene: 4. The CDR3 extends over 15 amino acids. From germline, CDR1 is SEHNR and CDR2 FQNEAQ (reference sequence). CDR3 sequence (DNA): TGTGCCAGCAGCCGCTGGGACAGGGCTAATGAAAAACTGTTTTTT. Its protein is CASSRWDRANEKLFF.

The chain is built from TRBV28 and TRBJ2-7, with TRBD1 matching over 10 bases. Germline assignment: CDR1 MDHEN and CDR2 SYDVKM. The CDR3 consists of 20 residues. With 3 bases clipped from V and 2 bases from J, the junction kept 19 bases outside the gene matches. The CDR3 nucleotides read TGTGCCAGCAGTTTTAGCCCGGGACAGGGGTCATACGCCCAGACCTACGAGCAGTACTTC. It is translated as CASSFSPGQGSYAQTYEQYF. The full variable domain, its missing parts supplied by reference TRBV28 and TRBJ2-7, is DVKVTQSSRYLVKRTGEKVFLECVQDMDHENMFWYRQDPGLGLRLIYFSYDVKMKEKGDIPEGYSVSREKKERFSLILESASTNQTSMYLCASSFSPGQGSYAQTYEQYFGPGTRLTVT.

This clone was observed a single time. The chain employs TRBV30 and TRBJ2-7, with TRBD2 identical over 11 bases. The length of the CDR3 is 13 residues. With 0 bases clipped from V and 7 bases from J, the junction kept 2 bases outside the gene matches. Per germline, CDR1 GTSNPN and CDR2 SVGIG (reference sequence). The CDR3 loop is CAWSVGLAEEQYF. The CDR3 DNA is TGTGCCTGGAGTGTGGGACTAGCGGAGGAGCAGTACTTC.

This chain connects TRBV19 to TRBJ1-5, with TRBD1 matching 7 bases. The CDR3 contains 16 residues. Germline trimming cut 3 bases from V and 4 bases from J; bases unmatched to any gene: 9. The germline gives CDR1 LNHDA, CDR2 SQIVND (reference sequence). CDR3 loop: CASSMDRSSNNQPQHF. The CDR3 coding sequence is TGTGCCAGTAGTATGGACAGGTCGAGCAATAATCAGCCCCAGCATTTT.

The genes are TRBV7-2 and TRBJ2-7; 9 nucleotides align to TRBD1. Germline V lookup: CDR1 SGHTA, CDR2 FQGNSA. V dropped 4 bases and J dropped 0; count of bases not matched to a gene: 7. The length of the CDR3 is 16 residues. CDR3 sequence (DNA): TGTGCCAGCAGCTCGTCCGGGACAGGGTACTCCTACGAGCAGTACTTC. Translation: CASSSSGTGYSYEQYF.

This clone was recorded only once. The chain recombines TRBV11-2 with TRBJ2-2; maybe TRBD2 (6 bases). The CDR3 contains 16 residues. The germline CDR1 and CDR2 sequences are SGHAT and FQNNGV. V lost 1 base and J lost 3, with 12 bases in between. Written as DNA, the CDR3 is TGTGCCAGCAGCTTAGGACTAGGAGTGGACACCGGGGAGCTGTTTTTT. Protein sequence: CASSLGLGVDTGELFF. Full variable domain (missing parts from reference TRBV11-2 and TRBJ2-2): EAGVAQSPRYKIIEKRQSVAFWCNPISGHATLYWYQQILGQGPKLLIQFQNNGVVDDSQLPKDRFSAERLKGVDSTLKIQPAKLEDSAVYLCASSLGLGVDTGELFFGEGSRLTVL.

The rearrangement links TRBV5-1 to TRBJ1-2; D not certain. V was pared by 2 bases and J by 8 bases, with 16 bases between. Germline V lookup: CDR1 SGHRS, CDR2 YFSETQ. This CDR3 spans 14 amino acids. The CDR3 DNA follows: TGCGCCAGCAGCTTTATGGACCCGGGGAAGGGCTACACCTTC. Its translation: CASSFMDPGKGYTF.

This chain connects TRBV4-2 to TRBJ2-3, with 7 bases aligning to TRBD1. The CDR3 is made up of 14 amino acids. Per the germline V gene, CDR1 is LGHNA and CDR2 is YNFKEQ. Trimming at V came to 0 bases and at J to 8 bases, leaving 5 bases not matched to a gene. DNA for the CDR3: TGTGCCAGCAGCCAAGATAGGGGGCGAGGTACGCAGTATTTT. Translation gives CASSQDRGRGTQYF.

The rearrangement uses TRBV2 and TRBJ2-7; D gene unclear. Germline CDR1 is SNHLY and CDR2 is FYNNEI. The CDR3 covers 12 residues. The V end was cut by 8 bases, the J end by 2 bases, with 10 bases between. The CDR3 protein is CASHEHTYEQYF. CDR3 DNA sequence: TGTGCCAGCCACGAACATACCTACGAGCAGTACTTC.